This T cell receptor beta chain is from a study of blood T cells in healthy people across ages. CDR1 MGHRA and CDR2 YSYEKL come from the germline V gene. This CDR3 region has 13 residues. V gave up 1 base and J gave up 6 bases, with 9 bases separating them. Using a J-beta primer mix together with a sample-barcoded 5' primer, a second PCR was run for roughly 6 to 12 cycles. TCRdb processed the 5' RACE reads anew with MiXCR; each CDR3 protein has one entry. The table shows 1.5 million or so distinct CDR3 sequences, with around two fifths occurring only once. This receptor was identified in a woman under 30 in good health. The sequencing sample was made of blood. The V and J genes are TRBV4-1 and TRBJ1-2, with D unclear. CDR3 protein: CASSQGQSHGYTF. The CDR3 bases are TGCGCCAGCAGCCAAGGCCAGTCACATGGCTACACCTTC.